This is a list of T cell receptor beta chains from one sample in a study of T cell responses to AZD1222 COVID-19 vaccine. TCRdb's copy holds only in-frame clones and misses some; the assay was immunoSEQ multiplex PCR. Of some 110,000 clones in the sample, roughly 93% were seen once. The specimen comprised peripheral blood, sampled on day 0 of AZD1222 vaccination. Receptors originate from an adult in good health. CDR3s include the opening cysteine and the closing phenylalanine or tryptophan. Each record gives: clone size, D gene, V gene, J gene, CDR3 DNA, CDR3 protein. D genes are given only for firm matches. For some rows the clone size is stated as once, few or many, or as a class when expanded; others skip it.

>.|.|TRBV7-2|TRBJ1-1
TGTGCCAGCAGCAGGGGGAAGCAGAACACTGAAGCTTTCTTT
CASSRGKQNTEAFF
>.|.|TRBV30|TRBJ1-5
TGTGCCTGGAGTGTAGGGGGCAATCAGCCCCAGCATTTT
CAWSVGGNQPQHF
>.|.|TRBV10-3|TRBJ2-7
TGTGCCATCAGTGGGGCTAGCATCGGCGAGCAGTACTTC
CAISGASIGEQYF
>.|.|TRBV29-1|TRBJ1-3
TGCAGCGTCACAGGATCCTCTGGAAACACCATATATTTT
CSVTGSSGNTIYF
>few|.|TRBV19|TRBJ2-1
TGTGCCAGTAGTATAGAGCTAGCGAGGAATGAGCAGTTCTTC
CASSIELARNEQFF
>.|.|TRBV7-2|TRBJ2-7
TGTGCCAGCAGCTTAGGGGGGAGTTCCCACGAGCAGTACTTC
CASSLGGSSHEQYF
>.|TRBD1|TRBV29-1|TRBJ2-1
TGCAGCGTTGATGACCCGGGACAGGGGATTCTCCTTTCCTACAATGAGCAGTTCTTC
CSVDDPGQGILLSYNEQFF
>.|TRBD1|TRBV30|TRBJ2-3
TGTGCCTGGACTTTCGGTCGCAGGGGGCGAGATACGCAGTATTTT
CAWTFGRRGRDTQYF
>.|TRBD2|TRBV3-1/TRBV3-2|TRBJ2-2
TGTGCCACGTCCGGGACTAGCGCACCAAGAGACACCGGGGAGCTGTTTTTT
CATSGTSAPRDTGELFF
>.|.|TRBV11-2|TRBJ1-3
TGTGCCAGCAGCCCACCGGGCCCTGGCTCTGGAAACACCATATATTTT
CASSPPGPGSGNTIYF
>.|TRBD2|TRBV6-2/TRBV6-3|TRBJ2-4
TGTGCCAGCAGTTATCGACTAGCGGAATTCTACCCTGAAAACATTCAGTACTTC
CASSYRLAEFYPENIQYF
>.|.|TRBV6-1|TRBJ1-4
TGTGCCAGCAGTGACCTCGGAATGGGGGGTGAAAAACTGTTTTTT
CASSDLGMGGEKLFF
>.|.|TRBV4-2|TRBJ2-7
TGTGCCAGCAGCCAAGAAGCCGCAACGGGGAGGACCTACGAGCAGTACTTC
CASSQEAATGRTYEQYF
>.|.|TRBV3-1/TRBV3-2|TRBJ1-2
TGTGCCAGCAGCCAAGGCTTTAACTATGGCTACACCTTC
CASSQGFNYGYTF
>.|TRBD1|TRBV6-5|TRBJ2-7
TGTGCCAGCAGTTACCCGACAGGGATGATGTACGAGCAGTACTTC
CASSYPTGMMYEQYF
>once|.|TRBV6-1|TRBJ1-1
TGTGCCAGCAGTGACCAGGTCATGAACACTGAAGCTTTCTTT
CASSDQVMNTEAFF
>.|TRBD1|TRBV11-2|TRBJ1-2
TGTGCCAGCAGCTCCCCGGAGGGCGCACAGGGGGACTATGGCTACACCTTC
CASSSPEGAQGDYGYTF
>.|.|TRBV6-5|TRBJ2-5
TGTGCCAGCATGCAAGATAACCAAGAGACCCAGTACTTC
CASMQDNQETQYF
>.|.|TRBV6-5|TRBJ1-5
TGTGCCAGTGGGATCGGGGGGATTCAGCCCCAGCATTTT
CASGIGGIQPQHF
>.|TRBD1|TRBV7-2|TRBJ1-5
TGTGCCAGCAGCTGGACAGGGCGCAGCAATCAGCCCCAGCATTTT
CASSWTGRSNQPQHF
>.|TRBD1|TRBV7-2|TRBJ1-1
TGTGCCAGCAGCTTAGCCTTGGACAGGGTAGGCACTGAAGCTTTCTTT
CASSLALDRVGTEAFF
>.|.|TRBV18|TRBJ1-1
TGTGCCAGCTCACCCTCGGCGACAGGGAACACTGAAGCTTTCTTT
CASSPSATGNTEAFF
>once|.|TRBV5-6|TRBJ2-2
TGTGCCAGCAGCTTGGTAGGGAACACCGGGGAGCTGTTTTTT
CASSLVGNTGELFF
>.|.|TRBV3-1/TRBV3-2|TRBJ1-6
TGTGCCAGCAGCCAAGGGACGCAGGGGAATTCACCCCTCCACTTT
CASSQGTQGNSPLHF
>.|.|TRBV25-1|TRBJ2-1
TGTGCCAGCAGCCTCGGACTAACGGGGGCTGAGCAGTTCTTC
CASSLGLTGAEQFF
>.|.|TRBV11-3|TRBJ1-1
TGTGCCAGCAGCAGGGACTTGATAGGAGTGAACACTGAAGCTTTCTTT
CASSRDLIGVNTEAFF
>.|TRBD2|TRBV9|TRBJ2-7
TGTGCCAGCAGCACCAGGACTAGCGGAACCTACGAGCAGTACTTC
CASSTRTSGTYEQYF
>.|TRBD2|TRBV28|TRBJ2-3
TGTGCCAGCAGTTTTCTAGCGGGAGTAGGAAAAGATACGCAGTATTTT
CASSFLAGVGKDTQYF
>.|TRBD1|TRBV5-6|TRBJ1-2
TGTGCCAGCAGCGGACGGGACAGCCGGATCTATGGCTACACCTTC
CASSGRDSRIYGYTF